Listed here is a single TCR beta chain. The data are from a study of blood T cell repertoires in COVID-19. Assay: immunoSEQ multiplex PCR; the TCRdb copy retains only in-frame clones and omits some. The repertoire holds under 250,000 clones, with 85% to 90% as singletons. This receptor was identified in a man aged 35-49 years who had recovered from COVID-19. The sequencing input was PBMCs or T cells enriched from blood (not recorded which).

CDR3 in DNA: TGTGCCAGCAGCGAGACCGGGACTAGCGGGAGATCGTTCTTC. It translates to CASSETGTSGRSFF. The chain combines TRBV9 with TRBJ2-1, with 14 nucleotides matching TRBD2. The CDR3 length is 14 residues. Germline assignment: CDR1 SGDLS and CDR2 YYNGEE. With 3 bases clipped from V and 15 bases from J, the junction kept 8 bases outside the gene matches.